This passage covers 14 T cell receptor beta chains from one sample sequenced in a study of T cells in Graves' hyperthyroidism and ophthalmopathy (dated by TCRdb to the late 2010s). Receptor amplification or capture employed multiplex PCR. The reads were generated on an Illumina HiSeq 2000. The TCR beta CDR3 regions were amplified from the RNA transcripts. The TCR CDR3 was subjected to a first round of RT-PCR using the HTBI primer set and the Qiagen OneStep RT-PCR kit. TCRdb redid the processing of the public reads, applying fastp at Q25 and MiXCR, and retained in-frame beta chains. Each entry merges the rows of one CDR3 protein and shows their most common DNA and genes. Here the sample has hundreds of thousands of distinct CDR3 sequences; roughly 15% occur a single time. The top ten clones comprise 15% to 20% of the sample. Sample: blood. These receptors were collected from an older woman with Graves' ophthalmopathy.

In its sample, this clonotype was seen a few times. The chain joins TRBV6-1 to TRBJ2-5; D not certain. Between the trimmed V and J ends, which lost 5 bases and 5 bases, there was a span of 9 bases. Per the germline V gene, CDR1 is MNHNS and CDR2 is SASEGT. CDR3 length: 12 residues. The CDR3: CASSSIRETQYF. The CDR3 region has the DNA TGTGCCAGCAGTTCGATAAGGGAGACCCAGTACTTC.

This clonotype was recorded many times. This chain joins TRBV11-1 and TRBJ2-1; D uncertain. Germline V gene sequence: CDR1 SGHAT, CDR2 FQDESV (reference sequence). The CDR3 runs 11 residues. Trimming removed 5 bases from V and 7 bases from J, with 6 bases in between. The CDR3 DNA sequence: TGTGCCAGCAGCAAAGTGAATGAGCAGTTCTTC. It is translated as CASSKVNEQFF.

The chain couples TRBV3-1 to TRBJ2-3; possible D gene TRBD2, 6 bases. Trimming removed 4 bases at V and 0 bases at J, with 23 bases between. The germline gives CDR1 LGHDT, CDR2 YNNKEL (reference sequence). The CDR3 is made up of 19 amino acids. CDR3 bases: TGTGCCAGCAGCCCTCGAAATTGGCTAGCGCCATCTAGCACAGATACGCAGTATTTT. Translating it yields CASSPRNWLAPSSTDTQYF.

This clonotype was counted ten times or more. The chain employs TRBV28 and TRBJ2-7; tentatively, D is TRBD1 (6 bases). V shed 5 bases and J shed 6 bases, with 14 bases lying between them. The CDR3 length is 13 residues. CDR1 and CDR2 (germline): MDHEN, SYDVKM. CDR3 nucleotides: TGTGCCAGCAGTCCCAACAGGGTTCCCGAGCAGTACTTC. Encoded protein: CASSPNRVPEQYF.

This clonotype appeared a few times. This rearrangement joins TRBV27 to TRBJ2-4; D might be TRBD2 (6 bases). The CDR3 spans 15 residues. Trimming removed 6 bases at V and 7 bases at J, with 19 bases between. In germline, CDR1 is MNHEY, CDR2 SMNVEV (reference sequence). The CDR3 sequence: CASSRKEGRENIQYF. The CDR3 nucleotides are TGTGCCAGCAGCCGGAAGGAGGGCAGGGAGAACATTCAGTACTTC.

The chain combines TRBV10-2 with TRBJ1-1; D might be TRBD1 (6 bases). The CDR3 has 14 amino acids. Trimming took off 6 bases at V and 8 bases at J, with 19 bases between the two ends. Per germline, CDR1 WSHSY and CDR2 SAAADI. The CDR3 loop reads CASRPAGAAAEAFF. For the CDR3, the DNA is TGCGCCAGCAGACCAGCAGGGGCTGCCGCGGAAGCTTTCTTT.

The J gene is TRBJ1-3, the V gene TRBV6-1; possibly TRBD1 for D (5 bases). The CDR3 has 14 residues. Trimming left V 6 bases short and J 8 bases short, with 17 bases between. Germline assignment: CDR1 MNHNS and CDR2 SASEGT. This CDR3 reads CASRPTGLLDTIYF. Here the CDR3 DNA reads TGTGCCAGCAGACCCACGGGACTCCTCGACACCATATATTTT.

This clonotype was counted at least ten times. The rearrangement joins TRBV7-8 to TRBJ2-5, with D perhaps being TRBD1 or TRBD2 (5 bases each). The germline CDR1 and CDR2 sequences are SGHVS and FQNEAQ. The V gene lost 1 base and the J gene lost 1 base, with 16 bases spanning the gap. This CDR3 contains 17 residues. CDR3 residues: CASSLERSPGAQETQYF. Here the CDR3 DNA reads TGTGCCAGCAGCTTAGAAAGGTCCCCCGGGGCCCAAGAGACCCAGTACTTC. The full variable domain, in which reference TRBV7-8 and TRBJ2-5 provide the parts outside the CDR3, is GAGVSQSPRYKVAKRGQDVALRCDPISGHVSLFWYQQALGQGPEFLTYFQNEAQLDKSGLPSDRFFAERPEGSVSTLKIQRTQQEDSAVYLCASSLERSPGAQETQYFGPGTRLLVL.

This clonotype occurred many times. This rearrangement joins TRBV11-3 to TRBJ2-1; TRBD1 matches 11 bases. The CDR3 is 14 residues long. Germline lookup yields CDR1 SGHNT and CDR2 YENEEA. Trimming at V came to 4 bases and at J to 7 bases, leaving 3 bases not matched to a gene. The DNA of the CDR3 is TGTGCCAGCAGCTCGGACAGGGGGCTTAATGAGCAGTTCTTC. Protein: CASSSDRGLNEQFF.

The chain employs TRBV30 and TRBJ1-6; D is unclear. V was shortened by 3 bases and J by 10 bases, with 16 bases between the two germline ends. The CDR3 runs 14 residues. Germline values: CDR1 GTSNPN, CDR2 SVGIG (reference sequence). CDR3 sequence reads: CAWSPGMLGSPLHF. The CDR3 DNA reads as TGTGCCTGGAGCCCCGGGATGCTCGGCTCACCCCTCCACTTT.

This clonotype was seen at least ten times. V gene TRBV7-9 combines with J gene TRBJ2-5, with 13 bases lining up with TRBD2. Germline trimming cut 5 bases from V and 2 bases from J; bases unmatched to any gene: 5. Germline assignment: CDR1 SEHNR and CDR2 FQNEAQ (reference sequence). CDR3 size: 16 residues. CDR3 nucleotide sequence: TGTGCCAGCAGCCCCGGACTAGCGGGAGAGCAAGAGACCCAGTACTTC. It translates to CASSPGLAGEQETQYF.

With regard to this clonotype: This sequence may be a read error, since a much larger clone differs from it by one base. CDR3 loop: CASSLGGVRTEALF. The CDR3 DNA reads TGTGCCAGCAGCTTAGGAGGGGTCAGGACTGAAGCTCTCTTT. The V call is TRBV7-2, the J call TRBJ1-1, with D maybe TRBD1 (5 bases). The CDR3 has 14 residues. CDR1 SGHTA and CDR2 FQGNSA come from the germline V gene.

Many counts were recorded for this clonotype. V and J are TRBV18 and TRBJ2-3; D call uncertain. V was cut by 6 bases and J by 0 bases, with 10 bases left in between. The germline V gene encodes CDR1 KGHSH and CDR2 LQKENI. The CDR3 sequence is 14 residues long. In nucleotides, the CDR3 is TGTGCCAGCTCCCGGCTAGGGAGCACAGATACGCAGTATTTT. This encodes CASSRLGSTDTQYF.

This clonotype has only a few counts. The CDR3 carries no conserved terminal phenylalanine or tryptophan, so it likely arises from a read error. V is TRBV6-2 or TRBV6-3 and J is TRBJ2-2; D gene uncertain. Germline CDR1 reads MNHEY; CDR2 reads SVGEGT. CDR3 length: 14 amino acids. V gave up 5 bases and J gave up 1 base, with 8 bases separating them. The CDR3 DNA follows: TGTGCCAGCAGTCTGTCAGAGAACACCGGGGAGCTGTTTTCT. Translation gives CASSLSENTGELFS.